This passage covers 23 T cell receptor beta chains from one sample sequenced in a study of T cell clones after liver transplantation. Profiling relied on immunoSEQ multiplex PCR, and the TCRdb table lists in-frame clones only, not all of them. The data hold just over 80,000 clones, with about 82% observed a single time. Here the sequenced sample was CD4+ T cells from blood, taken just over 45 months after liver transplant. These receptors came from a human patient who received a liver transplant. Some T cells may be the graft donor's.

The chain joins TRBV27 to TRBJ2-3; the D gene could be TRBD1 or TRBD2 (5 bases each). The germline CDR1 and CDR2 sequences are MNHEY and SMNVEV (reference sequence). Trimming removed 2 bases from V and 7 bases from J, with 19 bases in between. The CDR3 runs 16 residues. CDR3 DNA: TGTGCCAGCAGTTTACTCGTCGGGACCCTCCTTTATACGCAGTATTTT. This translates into CASSLLVGTLLYTQYF.

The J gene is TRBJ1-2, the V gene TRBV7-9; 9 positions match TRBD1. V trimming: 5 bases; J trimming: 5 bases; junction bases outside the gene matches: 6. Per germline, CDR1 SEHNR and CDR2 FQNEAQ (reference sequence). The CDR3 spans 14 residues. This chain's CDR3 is CASSGTGQGYGYTF. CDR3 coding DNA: TGTGCCAGCAGCGGTACAGGACAGGGGTATGGCTACACCTTC.

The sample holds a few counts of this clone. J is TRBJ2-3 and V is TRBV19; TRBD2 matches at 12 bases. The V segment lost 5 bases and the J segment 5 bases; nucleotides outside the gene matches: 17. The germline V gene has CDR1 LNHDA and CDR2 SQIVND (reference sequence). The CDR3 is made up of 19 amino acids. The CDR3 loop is CASSPRAASGRARGDTQYF. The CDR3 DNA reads TGTGCCAGTAGTCCAAGGGCTGCTAGCGGGAGGGCCCGGGGAGATACGCAGTATTTT.

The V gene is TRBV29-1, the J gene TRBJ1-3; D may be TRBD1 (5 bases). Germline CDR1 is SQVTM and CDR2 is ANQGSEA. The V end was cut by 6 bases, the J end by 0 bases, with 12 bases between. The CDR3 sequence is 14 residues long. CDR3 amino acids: CSVLGTPSGNTIYF. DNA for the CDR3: TGCAGCGTCCTGGGGACCCCCTCTGGAAACACCATATATTTT.

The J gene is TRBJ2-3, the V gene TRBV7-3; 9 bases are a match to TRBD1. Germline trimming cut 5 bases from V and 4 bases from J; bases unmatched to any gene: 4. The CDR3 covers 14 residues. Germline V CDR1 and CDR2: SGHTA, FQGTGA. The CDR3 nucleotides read TGTGCCAGCAGCCCCAGACAGGGGGCAGATACGCAGTATTTT. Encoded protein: CASSPRQGADTQYF.

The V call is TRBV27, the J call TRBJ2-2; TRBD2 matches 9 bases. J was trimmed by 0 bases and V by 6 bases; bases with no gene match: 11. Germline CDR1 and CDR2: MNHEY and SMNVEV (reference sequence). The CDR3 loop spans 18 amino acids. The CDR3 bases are TGTGCCAGCAGACTCCGAGCGGGAGGATTCGCGAACACCGGGGAGCTGTTTTTT. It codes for CASRLRAGGFANTGELFF.

CDR3 loop: CASSGGQGAYSQPQHF. DNA of the CDR3: TGTGCCAGCAGTGGAGGACAGGGGGCATATTCACAGCCCCAGCATTTT. The chain is built from TRBV6-1 and TRBJ1-5; TRBD1 matches 11 bases. Germline V gives CDR1 MNHNS, CDR2 SASEGT. V shed 4 bases, J shed 7 bases, and the junction held 9 bases outside the gene matches. The CDR3 sequence is 16 residues long.

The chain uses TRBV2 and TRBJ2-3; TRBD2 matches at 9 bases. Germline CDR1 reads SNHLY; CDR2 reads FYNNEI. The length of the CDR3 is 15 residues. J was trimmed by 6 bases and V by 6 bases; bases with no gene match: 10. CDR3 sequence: CASSGRLAVLDTQYF. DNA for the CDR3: TGTGCCAGCAGCGGGCGACTAGCGGTGCTGGATACGCAGTATTTT.

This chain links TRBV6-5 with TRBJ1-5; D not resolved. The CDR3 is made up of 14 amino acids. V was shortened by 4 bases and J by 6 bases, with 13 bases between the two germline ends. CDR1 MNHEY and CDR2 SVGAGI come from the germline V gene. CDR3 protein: CASSSGFGGQPQHF. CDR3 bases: TGTGCCAGCAGTTCAGGTTTTGGTGGTCAGCCCCAGCATTTT.

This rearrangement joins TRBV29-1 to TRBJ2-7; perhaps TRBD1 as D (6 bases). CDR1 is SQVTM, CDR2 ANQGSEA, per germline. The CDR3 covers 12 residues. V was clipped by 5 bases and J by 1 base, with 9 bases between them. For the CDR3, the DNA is TGCAGCGTTCATGGACAGTCCTACGAGCAGTACTTC. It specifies CSVHGQSYEQYF.

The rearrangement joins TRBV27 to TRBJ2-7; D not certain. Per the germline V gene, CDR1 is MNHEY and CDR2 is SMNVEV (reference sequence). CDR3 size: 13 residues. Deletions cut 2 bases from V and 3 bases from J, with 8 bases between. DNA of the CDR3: TGTGCCAGCAGTTTAGGCTGGGACTACGAGCAGTACTTC. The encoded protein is CASSLGWDYEQYF.

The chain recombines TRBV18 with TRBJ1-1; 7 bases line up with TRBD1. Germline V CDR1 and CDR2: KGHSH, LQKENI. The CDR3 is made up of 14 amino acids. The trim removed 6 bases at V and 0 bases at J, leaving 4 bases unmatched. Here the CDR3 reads CASSLDRMNTEAFF. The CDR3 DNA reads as TGTGCCAGCTCGCTGGACAGGATGAACACTGAAGCTTTCTTT.

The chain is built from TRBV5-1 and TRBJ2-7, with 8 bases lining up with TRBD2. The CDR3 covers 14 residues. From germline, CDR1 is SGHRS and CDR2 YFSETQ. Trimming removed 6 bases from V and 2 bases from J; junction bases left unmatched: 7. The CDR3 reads CASTRTSTPYEQYF. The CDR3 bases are TGCGCCAGCACGCGGACTAGCACGCCCTACGAGCAGTACTTC.

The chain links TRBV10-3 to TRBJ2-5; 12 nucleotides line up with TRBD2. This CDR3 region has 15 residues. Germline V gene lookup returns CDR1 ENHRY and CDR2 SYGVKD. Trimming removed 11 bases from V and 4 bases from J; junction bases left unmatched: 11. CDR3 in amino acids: CAASSGLAGTETQYF. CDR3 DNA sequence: TGTGCCGCTAGTTCTGGACTAGCGGGAACAGAGACCCAGTACTTC.

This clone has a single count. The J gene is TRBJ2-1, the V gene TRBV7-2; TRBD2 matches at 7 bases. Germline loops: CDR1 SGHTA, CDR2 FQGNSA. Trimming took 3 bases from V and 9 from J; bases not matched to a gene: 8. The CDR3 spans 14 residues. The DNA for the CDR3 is TGTGCCAGCAGCTTTGGACTAGAAATTTCTGAGCAGTTCTTC. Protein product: CASSFGLEISEQFF.

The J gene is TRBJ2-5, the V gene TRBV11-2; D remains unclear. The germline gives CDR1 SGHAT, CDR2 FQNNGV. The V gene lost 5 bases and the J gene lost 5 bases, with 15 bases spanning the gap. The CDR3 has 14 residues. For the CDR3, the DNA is TGTGCCAGCAGCCGGACCTCCGTCGGTGAGACCCAGTACTTC. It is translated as CASSRTSVGETQYF.

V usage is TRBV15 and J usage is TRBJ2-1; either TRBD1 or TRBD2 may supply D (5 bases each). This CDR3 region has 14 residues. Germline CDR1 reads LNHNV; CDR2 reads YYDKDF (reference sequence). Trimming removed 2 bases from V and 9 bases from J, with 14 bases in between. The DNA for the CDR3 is TGTGCCACCAGCAGATCCCGAGGGACGAGTGAGCAGTTCTTC. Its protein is CATSRSRGTSEQFF.

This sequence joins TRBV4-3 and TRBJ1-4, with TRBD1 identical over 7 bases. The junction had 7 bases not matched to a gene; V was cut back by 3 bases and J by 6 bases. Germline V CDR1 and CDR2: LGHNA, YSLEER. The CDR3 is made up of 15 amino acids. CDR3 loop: CASSHLAGGDEKLFF. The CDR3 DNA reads TGCGCCAGCAGCCACCTAGCAGGGGGTGATGAAAAACTGTTTTTT.

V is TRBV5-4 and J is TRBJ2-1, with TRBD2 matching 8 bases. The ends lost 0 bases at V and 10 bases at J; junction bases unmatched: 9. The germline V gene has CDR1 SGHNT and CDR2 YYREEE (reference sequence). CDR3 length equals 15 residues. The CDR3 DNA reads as TGTGCCAGCAGCTTGGGGGGTAGCGGGAAAGGGGAGCAGTTCTTC. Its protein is CASSLGGSGKGEQFF. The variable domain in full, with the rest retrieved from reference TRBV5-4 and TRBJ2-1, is ETGVTQSPTHLIKTRGQQVTLRCSSQSGHNTVSWYQQALGQGPQFIFQYYREEENGRGNFPPRFSGLQFPNYSSELNVNALELDDSALYLCASSLGGSGKGEQFFGPGTRLTVL.

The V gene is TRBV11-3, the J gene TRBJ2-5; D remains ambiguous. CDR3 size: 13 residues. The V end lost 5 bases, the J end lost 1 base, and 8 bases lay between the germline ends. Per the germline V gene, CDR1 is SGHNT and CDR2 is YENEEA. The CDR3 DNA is TGTGCCAGCAGCCGCATTAGCCAAGAGACCCAGTACTTC. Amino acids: CASSRISQETQYF.

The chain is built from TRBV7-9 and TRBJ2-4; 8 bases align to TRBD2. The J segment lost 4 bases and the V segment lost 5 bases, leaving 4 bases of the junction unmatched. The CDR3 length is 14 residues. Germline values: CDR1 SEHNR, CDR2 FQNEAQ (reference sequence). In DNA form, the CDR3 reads TGTGCCAGCAGCCAGGGACTAGAAAAAAACATTCAGTACTTC. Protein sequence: CASSQGLEKNIQYF.

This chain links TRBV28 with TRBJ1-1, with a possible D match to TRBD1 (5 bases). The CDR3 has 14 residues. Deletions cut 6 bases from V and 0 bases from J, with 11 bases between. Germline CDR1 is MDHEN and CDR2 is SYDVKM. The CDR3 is CASSLGGLNTEAFF. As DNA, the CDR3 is TGTGCCAGCAGCCTCGGGGGATTGAACACTGAAGCTTTCTTT.

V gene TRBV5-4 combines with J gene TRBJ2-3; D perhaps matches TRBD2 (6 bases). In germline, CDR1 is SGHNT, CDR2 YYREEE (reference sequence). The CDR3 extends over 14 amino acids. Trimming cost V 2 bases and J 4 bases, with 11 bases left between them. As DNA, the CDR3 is TGTGCCAGCAGCTTACGGGAGAACTCAGATACGCAGTATTTT. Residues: CASSLRENSDTQYF.